The 9 T cell receptor beta chains below all came from one sample that was sequenced in a study of blood T cell repertoires in COVID-19. Method: immunoSEQ multiplex PCR; TCRdb's copy keeps in-frame clones and lacks some. The repertoire consists of fewer than 350,000 clones, with 65% to 90% occurring once and the leading ten covering about 4.2%. Sequenced input: PBMCs or T cells enriched from blood (not recorded which). These receptors all come from a woman in her thirties or forties with acute COVID-19.

The chain couples TRBV4-1 to TRBJ1-4; no clear D gene. Germline CDR1 and CDR2: MGHRA and YSYEKL. V was trimmed by 0 bases and J by 2 bases, leaving 7 bases between them. The CDR3 runs 15 residues. The CDR3 loop is CASSQDSVTNEKLFF. The CDR3 DNA is TGCGCCAGCAGCCAAGACTCGGTCACTAATGAAAAACTGTTTTTT.

This sequence joins TRBV7-3 and TRBJ2-3; the match to TRBD2 covers 7 bases. The J segment lost 2 bases and the V segment lost 6 bases, leaving 8 bases of the junction unmatched. CDR3 size: 15 residues. Germline assignment: CDR1 SGHTA and CDR2 FQGTGA. CDR3 sequence (DNA): TGTGCCAGCAGGCAACCGGGACTAACCACAGATACGCAGTATTTT. Encoded protein: CASRQPGLTTDTQYF.

The chain links TRBV3-1 (or the pseudogene TRBV3-2) to TRBJ1-1, with unresolved D. The germline gives CDR1 LGHDT, CDR2 YNNKEL (reference sequence). The length of the CDR3 is 13 residues. V lost 5 bases and J 11 bases, leaving 18 bases between the germline ends. The chain's CDR3 is CASSLKDLPRAFF. The CDR3 DNA reads as TGTGCCAGCAGCTTGAAGGACTTACCAAGGGCTTTCTTT.

V gene TRBV9 combines with J gene TRBJ2-5; 11 bases are shared with TRBD1. The germline gives CDR1 SGDLS, CDR2 YYNGEE. V was clipped by 3 bases and J by 4 bases; unmatched bases: 5. The CDR3 consists of 15 residues. CDR3 in amino acids: CASSAGQGGRETQYF. The CDR3, as DNA: TGTGCCAGCAGCGCGGGACAGGGGGGTAGAGAGACCCAGTACTTC.

The chain uses TRBV5-6 and TRBJ1-6; 7 bases match TRBD1. Germline V lookup: CDR1 SGHDT, CDR2 YYEEEE. This CDR3 comprises 14 residues. V lost 4 bases, J lost 7 bases, and 5 bases stayed unmatched. CDR3 sequence: CASSAQGSNSPLHF. The CDR3 DNA is TGTGCCAGCAGCGCACAGGGGTCGAATTCACCCCTCCACTTT.

The rearrangement links TRBV19 to TRBJ1-1; 9 bases are shared with TRBD1. Per the germline V gene, CDR1 is LNHDA and CDR2 is SQIVND (reference sequence). The trim removed 3 bases at V and 6 bases at J, leaving 11 bases unmatched. This CDR3 region has 16 residues. The CDR3 DNA sequence: TGTGCCAGTAGTATTGGGGACAGGGTTGTAATGGCTGAAGCTTTCTTT. Protein sequence: CASSIGDRVVMAEAFF.

V gene TRBV10-3 combines with J gene TRBJ2-3; a possible D gene is TRBD2 (6 bases). There are 15 residues in the CDR3. The V and J ends lost 4 bases and 2 bases respectively, with 13 bases between them. The germline CDR1 and CDR2 sequences are ENHRY and SYGVKD. CDR3 bases: TGTGCCATCAGTGCCCTGGGACTTACCACAGATACGCAGTATTTT. Protein product: CAISALGLTTDTQYF.

The J gene is TRBJ2-5, the V gene TRBV15, with 8 nucleotides matching TRBD1. The germline V gene has CDR1 LNHNV and CDR2 YYDKDF (reference sequence). V shed 5 bases and J 4 bases; nucleotides not matched to a gene: 9. The CDR3 is made up of 15 amino acids. For the CDR3, the DNA is TGTGCCACCAGCCCCTACCGGACAGGGAGAGAGACCCAGTACTTC. Its translation: CATSPYRTGRETQYF.

Here the CDR3 DNA reads TGCGCCAGCAGGCCAGGACTAGCGGGAGCCACAGCATTTGAGACCCAGTACTTC. Translation gives CASRPGLAGATAFETQYF. The J gene is TRBJ2-5, the V gene TRBV5-1, with 13 nucleotides matching TRBD2. V lost 5 bases and J lost 5; bases outside the gene matches: 15. CDR1 and CDR2 from the germline V gene are SGHRS and YFSETQ. The CDR3 length is 18 residues.